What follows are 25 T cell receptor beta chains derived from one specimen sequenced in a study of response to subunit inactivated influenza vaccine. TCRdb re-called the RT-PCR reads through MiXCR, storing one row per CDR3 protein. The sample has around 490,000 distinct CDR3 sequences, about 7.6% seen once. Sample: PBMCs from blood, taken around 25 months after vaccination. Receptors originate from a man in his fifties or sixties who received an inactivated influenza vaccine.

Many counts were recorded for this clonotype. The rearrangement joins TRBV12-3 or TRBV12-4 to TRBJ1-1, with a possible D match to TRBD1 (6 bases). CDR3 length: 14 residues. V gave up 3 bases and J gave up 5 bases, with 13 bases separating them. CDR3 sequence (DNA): TGTGCCAGCAGTTTTACGGGACAATCAACTGAAGCTTTCTTT. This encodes CASSFTGQSTEAFF.

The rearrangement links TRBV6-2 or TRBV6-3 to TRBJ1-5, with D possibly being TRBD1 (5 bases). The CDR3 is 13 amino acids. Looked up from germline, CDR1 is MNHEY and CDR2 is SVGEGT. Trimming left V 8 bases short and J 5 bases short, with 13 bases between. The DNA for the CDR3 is TGTGCCAGCCGAGATGACAGCCATCAGCCCCAGCATTTT. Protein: CASRDDSHQPQHF.

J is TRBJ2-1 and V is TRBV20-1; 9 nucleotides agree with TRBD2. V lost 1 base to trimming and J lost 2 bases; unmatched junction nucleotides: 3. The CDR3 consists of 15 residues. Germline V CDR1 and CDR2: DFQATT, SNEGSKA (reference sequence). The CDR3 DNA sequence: TGCAGTGCTAGAGGCGGGACTAGCCCCTACAATGAGCAGTTCTTC. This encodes CSARGGTSPYNEQFF.

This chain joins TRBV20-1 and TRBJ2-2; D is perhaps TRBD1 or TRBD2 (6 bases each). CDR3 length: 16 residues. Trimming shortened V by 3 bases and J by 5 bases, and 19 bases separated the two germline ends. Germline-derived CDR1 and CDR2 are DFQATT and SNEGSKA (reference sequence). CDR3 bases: TGCAGTGCTAGCTTGGGGGGCCGCGCAGGGACCGGGGAGCTGTTTTTT. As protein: CSASLGGRAGTGELFF.

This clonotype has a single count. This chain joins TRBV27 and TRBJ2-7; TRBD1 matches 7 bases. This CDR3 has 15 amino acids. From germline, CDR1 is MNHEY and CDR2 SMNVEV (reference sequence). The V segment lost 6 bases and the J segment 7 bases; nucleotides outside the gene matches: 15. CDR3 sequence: CASRSSYRGDLEQYF. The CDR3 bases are TGTGCCAGCAGGAGTAGCTACAGGGGCGACCTGGAGCAGTACTTC.

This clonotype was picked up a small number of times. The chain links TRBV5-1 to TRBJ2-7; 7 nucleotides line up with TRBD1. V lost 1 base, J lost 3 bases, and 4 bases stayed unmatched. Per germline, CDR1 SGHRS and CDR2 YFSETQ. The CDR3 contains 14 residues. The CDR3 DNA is TGCGCCAGCAGCTTGCAGGCAGGGGGCTACGAGCAGTACTTC. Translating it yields CASSLQAGGYEQYF.

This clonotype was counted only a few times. The CDR3: CASSQEPQAGVYEQYF. The DNA of the CDR3 is TGCGCCAGCAGCCAAGAACCCCAAGCGGGAGTCTACGAGCAGTACTTC. This chain connects TRBV4-1 to TRBJ2-7; 8 positions agree with TRBD2. Germline V gene lookup returns CDR1 MGHRA and CDR2 YSYEKL. Unmatched junction bases numbered 7, after V lost 0 bases and J lost 3 bases. This CDR3 has 16 amino acids.

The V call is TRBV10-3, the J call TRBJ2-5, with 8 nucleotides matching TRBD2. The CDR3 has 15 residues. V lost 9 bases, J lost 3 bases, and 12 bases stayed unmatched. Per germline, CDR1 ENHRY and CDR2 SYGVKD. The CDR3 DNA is TGTGCCATTAGAAGGACTAGCTCTCTCGAAGAGACCCAGTACTTC. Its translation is CAIRRTSSLEETQYF.

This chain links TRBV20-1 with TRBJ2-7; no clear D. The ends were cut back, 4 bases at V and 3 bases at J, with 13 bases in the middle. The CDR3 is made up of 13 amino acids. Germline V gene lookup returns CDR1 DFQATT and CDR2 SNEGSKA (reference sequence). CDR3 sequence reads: CSATMGFRYEQYF. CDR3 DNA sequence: TGCAGTGCTACAATGGGGTTTCGCTACGAGCAGTACTTC.

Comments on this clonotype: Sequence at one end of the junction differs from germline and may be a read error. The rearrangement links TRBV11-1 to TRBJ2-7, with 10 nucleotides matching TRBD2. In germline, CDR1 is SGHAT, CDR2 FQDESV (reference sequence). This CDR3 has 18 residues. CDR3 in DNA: TGTGCCAGCACCTTAGGATCGGGACTAGCGAACCCAACCTACGAGCAGTACTTC. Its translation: CASTLGSGLANPTYEQYF.

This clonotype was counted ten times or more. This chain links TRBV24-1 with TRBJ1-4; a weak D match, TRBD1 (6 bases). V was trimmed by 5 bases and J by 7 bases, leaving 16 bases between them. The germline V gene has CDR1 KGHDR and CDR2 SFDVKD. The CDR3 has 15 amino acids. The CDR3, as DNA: TGTGCCACCAGTGTCGGGGGCCATTCCCCTGAAAAACTGTTTTTT. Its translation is CATSVGGHSPEKLFF.

CDR3 nucleotides: TGCGCCAGCAGCCAAGGAAGGCAGGGGAAGAGGGATCAGCCCCAGCATTTT. It translates to CASSQGRQGKRDQPQHF. This chain connects TRBV4-1 to TRBJ1-5; maybe TRBD1 (6 bases). Germline V gene sequence: CDR1 MGHRA, CDR2 YSYEKL. The length of the CDR3 is 17 residues. Trimming shortened V by 1 base and J by 5 bases, and 18 bases separated the two germline ends.

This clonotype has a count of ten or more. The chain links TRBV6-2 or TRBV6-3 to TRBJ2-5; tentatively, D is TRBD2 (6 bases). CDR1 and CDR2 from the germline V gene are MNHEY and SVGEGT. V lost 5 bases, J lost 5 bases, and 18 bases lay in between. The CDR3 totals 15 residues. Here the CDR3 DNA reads TGTGCCAGCAGTAACCTAGCGAGGGCTGGCGAGACCCAGTACTTC. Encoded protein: CASSNLARAGETQYF.

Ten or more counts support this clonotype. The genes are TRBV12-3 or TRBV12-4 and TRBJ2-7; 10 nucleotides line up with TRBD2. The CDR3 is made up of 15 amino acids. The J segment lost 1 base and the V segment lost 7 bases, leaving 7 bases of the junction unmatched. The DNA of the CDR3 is TGTGCCAGCACCCTAAGCGGGGGGGTTTCCTACGAGCAGTACTTC. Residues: CASTLSGGVSYEQYF.

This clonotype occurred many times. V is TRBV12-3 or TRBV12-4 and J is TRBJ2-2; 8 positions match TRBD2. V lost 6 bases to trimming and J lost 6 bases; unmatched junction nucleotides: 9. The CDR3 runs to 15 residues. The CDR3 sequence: CASRRTGLGSGELFF. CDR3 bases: TGTGCCAGCAGACGTACGGGACTAGGCTCCGGGGAGCTGTTTTTT.

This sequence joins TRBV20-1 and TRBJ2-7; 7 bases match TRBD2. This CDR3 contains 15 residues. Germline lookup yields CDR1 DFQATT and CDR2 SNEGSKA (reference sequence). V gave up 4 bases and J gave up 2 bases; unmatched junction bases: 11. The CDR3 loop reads CSATKRDKNTYEQYF. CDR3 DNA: TGCAGTGCTACAAAGCGGGATAAGAATACCTACGAGCAGTACTTC.

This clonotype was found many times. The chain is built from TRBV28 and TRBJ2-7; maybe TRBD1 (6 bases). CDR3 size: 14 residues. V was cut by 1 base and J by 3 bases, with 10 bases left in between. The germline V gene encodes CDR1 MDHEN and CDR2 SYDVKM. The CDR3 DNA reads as TGTGCCAGCAGTTTATCGGGACACGACTACGAGCAGTACTTC. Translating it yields CASSLSGHDYEQYF.

CDR3 loop: CASSFSGTDTGELFF. CDR3 coding DNA: TGCGCCAGCAGCTTCTCCGGGACAGACACCGGGGAGCTGTTTTTT. The chain combines TRBV5-1 with TRBJ2-2; 7 positions agree with TRBD1. The trim removed 2 bases at V and 3 bases at J, leaving 4 bases unmatched. CDR3 length: 15 residues. Germline V lookup: CDR1 SGHRS, CDR2 YFSETQ. Full variable domain (missing parts from reference TRBV5-1 and TRBJ2-2): KAGVTQTPRYLIKTRGQQVTLSCSPISGHRSVSWYQQTPGQGLQFLFEYFSETQRNKGNFPGRFSGRQFSNSRSEMNVSTLELGDSALYLCASSFSGTDTGELFFGEGSRLTVL.

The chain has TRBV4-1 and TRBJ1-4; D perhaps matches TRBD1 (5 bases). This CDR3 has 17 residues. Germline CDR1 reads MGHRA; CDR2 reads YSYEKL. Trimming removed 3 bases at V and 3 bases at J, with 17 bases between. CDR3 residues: CASSQGTANQANEKLFF. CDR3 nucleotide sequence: TGCGCCAGCAGCCAGGGGACGGCCAATCAAGCTAATGAAAAACTGTTTTTT.

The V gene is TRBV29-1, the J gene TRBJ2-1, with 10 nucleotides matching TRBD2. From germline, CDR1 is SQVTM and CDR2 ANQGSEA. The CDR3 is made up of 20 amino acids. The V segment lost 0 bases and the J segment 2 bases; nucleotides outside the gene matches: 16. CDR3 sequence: CSVEDLGTSETPMPYNEQFF. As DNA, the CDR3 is TGCAGCGTTGAAGATCTAGGGACTAGCGAGACGCCGATGCCCTACAATGAGCAGTTCTTC.

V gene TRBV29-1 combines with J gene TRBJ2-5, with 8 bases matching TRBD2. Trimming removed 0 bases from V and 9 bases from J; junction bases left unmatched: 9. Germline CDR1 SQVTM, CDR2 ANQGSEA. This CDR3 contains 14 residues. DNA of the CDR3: TGCAGCGTTGAAGATCACGAGGGACTAGGGGCCCAGTACTTC. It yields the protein CSVEDHEGLGAQYF.

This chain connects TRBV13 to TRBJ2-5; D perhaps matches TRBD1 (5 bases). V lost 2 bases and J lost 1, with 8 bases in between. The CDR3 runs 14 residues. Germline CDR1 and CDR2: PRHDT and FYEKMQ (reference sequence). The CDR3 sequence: CASSLRGFQETQYF. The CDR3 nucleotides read TGTGCCAGCAGCTTAAGGGGCTTCCAAGAGACCCAGTACTTC.

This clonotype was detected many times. CDR3 nucleotides: TGTGCCAGCAGTTTATCCCCGGGACTAGTCTACAATGAGCAGTTCTTC. Encoded protein: CASSLSPGLVYNEQFF. The chain is built from TRBV27 and TRBJ2-1; 8 bases agree with TRBD2. The CDR3 extends over 16 amino acids. CDR1 is MNHEY, CDR2 SMNVEV, per germline (reference sequence). Unmatched junction bases numbered 4, after V lost 0 bases and J lost 3 bases.

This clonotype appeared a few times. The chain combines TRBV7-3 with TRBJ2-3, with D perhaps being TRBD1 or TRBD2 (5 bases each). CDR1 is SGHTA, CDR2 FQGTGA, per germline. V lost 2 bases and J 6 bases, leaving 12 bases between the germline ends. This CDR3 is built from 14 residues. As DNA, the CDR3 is TGTGCCAGCAGCTTACGGTCTGAGGGGGATACGCAGTATTTT. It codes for CASSLRSEGDTQYF.

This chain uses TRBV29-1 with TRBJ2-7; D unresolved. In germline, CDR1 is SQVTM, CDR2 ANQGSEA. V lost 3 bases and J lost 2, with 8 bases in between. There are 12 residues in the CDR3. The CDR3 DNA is TGCAGCGTTGAGCTGGAGACCTACGAGCAGTACTTC. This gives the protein CSVELETYEQYF.